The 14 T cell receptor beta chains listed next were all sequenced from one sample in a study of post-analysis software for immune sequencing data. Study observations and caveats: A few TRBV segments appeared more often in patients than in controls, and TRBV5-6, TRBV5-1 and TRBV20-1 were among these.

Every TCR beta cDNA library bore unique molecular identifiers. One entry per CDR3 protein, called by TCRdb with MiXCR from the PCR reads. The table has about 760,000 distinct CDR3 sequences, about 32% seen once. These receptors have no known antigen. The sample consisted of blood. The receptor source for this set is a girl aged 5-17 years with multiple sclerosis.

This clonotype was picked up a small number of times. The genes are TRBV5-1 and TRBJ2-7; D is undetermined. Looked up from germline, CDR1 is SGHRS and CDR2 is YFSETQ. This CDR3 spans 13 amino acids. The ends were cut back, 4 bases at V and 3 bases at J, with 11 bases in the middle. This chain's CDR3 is CASSDRVDYEQYF. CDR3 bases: TGCGCCAGCAGCGATCGCGTCGACTACGAGCAGTACTTC.

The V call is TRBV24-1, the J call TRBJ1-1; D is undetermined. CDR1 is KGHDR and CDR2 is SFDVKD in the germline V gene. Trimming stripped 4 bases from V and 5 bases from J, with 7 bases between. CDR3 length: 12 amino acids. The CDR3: CATSDPQTEAFF. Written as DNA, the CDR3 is TGTGCCACCAGTGACCCACAGACTGAAGCTTTCTTT.

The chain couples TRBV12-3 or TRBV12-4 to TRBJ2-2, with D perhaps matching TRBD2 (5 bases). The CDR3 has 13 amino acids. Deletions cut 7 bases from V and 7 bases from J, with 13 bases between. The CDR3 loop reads CASTSFGVGELFF. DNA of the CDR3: TGTGCCAGCACTAGTTTCGGGGTCGGGGAGCTGTTTTTT.

CDR3 sequence (DNA): TGTGCCAGCAGTTACCGAGCCGTCAATCCGAGGACTGAAGCTTTCTTT. Encoded protein: CASSYRAVNPRTEAFF. J is TRBJ1-1 and V is TRBV6-5; D uncertain. With 2 bases removed from V and 5 bases from J, the gap between germline ends came to 18 bases. CDR3 length equals 16 residues. Germline V gene data show CDR1 as MNHEY and CDR2 as SVGAGI.

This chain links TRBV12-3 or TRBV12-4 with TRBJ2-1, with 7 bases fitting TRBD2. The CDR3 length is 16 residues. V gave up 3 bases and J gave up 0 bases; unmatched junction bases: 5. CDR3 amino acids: CASSLRAGVSYNEQFF. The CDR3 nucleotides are TGTGCCAGCAGTTTGAGGGCGGGAGTCTCCTACAATGAGCAGTTCTTC.

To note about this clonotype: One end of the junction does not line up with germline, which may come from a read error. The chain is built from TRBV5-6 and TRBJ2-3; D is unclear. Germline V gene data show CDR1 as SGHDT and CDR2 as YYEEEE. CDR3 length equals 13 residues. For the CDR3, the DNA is TGTGTCAGCAGCCTAGTCCAAGCAGATACGCAGTATTTT. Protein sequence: CVSSLVQADTQYF.

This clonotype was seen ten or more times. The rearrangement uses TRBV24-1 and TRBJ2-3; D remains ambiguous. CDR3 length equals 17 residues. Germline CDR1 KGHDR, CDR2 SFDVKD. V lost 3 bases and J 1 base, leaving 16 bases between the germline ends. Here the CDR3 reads CATSDPTPGGGTDTQYF. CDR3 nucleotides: TGTGCCACCAGTGATCCCACCCCGGGCGGAGGCACAGATACGCAGTATTTT.

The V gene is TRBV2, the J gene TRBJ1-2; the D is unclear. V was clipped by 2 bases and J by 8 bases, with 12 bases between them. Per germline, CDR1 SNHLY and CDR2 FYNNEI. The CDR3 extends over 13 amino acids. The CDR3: CASSELRVRGYTF. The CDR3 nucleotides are TGTGCCAGCAGTGAATTAAGGGTCCGGGGCTACACCTTC.

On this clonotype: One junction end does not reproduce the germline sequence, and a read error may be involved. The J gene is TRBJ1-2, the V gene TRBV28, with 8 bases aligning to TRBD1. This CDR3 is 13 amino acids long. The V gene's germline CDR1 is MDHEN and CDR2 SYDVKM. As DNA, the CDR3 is TGTGCCAGCAGGGCAGGGGGCCCCTATGGCGACACCTTC. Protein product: CASRAGGPYGDTF.

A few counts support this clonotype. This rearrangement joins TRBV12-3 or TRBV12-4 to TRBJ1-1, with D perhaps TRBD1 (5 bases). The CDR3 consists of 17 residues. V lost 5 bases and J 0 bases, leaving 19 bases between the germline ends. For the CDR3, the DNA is TGTGCCAGCAGTAAGGACTCGGGGCCGGAGGTGAACACTGAAGCTTTCTTT. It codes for CASSKDSGPEVNTEAFF.

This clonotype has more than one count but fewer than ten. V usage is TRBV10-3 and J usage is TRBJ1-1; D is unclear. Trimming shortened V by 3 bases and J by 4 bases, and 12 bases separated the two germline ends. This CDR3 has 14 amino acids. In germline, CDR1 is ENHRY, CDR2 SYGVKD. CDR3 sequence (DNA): TGTGCCATCAGTGAACTCTGGGTCACCACTGAAGCTTTCTTT. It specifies CAISELWVTTEAFF.

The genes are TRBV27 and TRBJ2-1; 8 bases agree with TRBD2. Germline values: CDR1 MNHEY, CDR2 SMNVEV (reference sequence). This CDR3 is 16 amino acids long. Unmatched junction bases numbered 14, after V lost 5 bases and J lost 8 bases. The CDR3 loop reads CASSNPWGGGYDEQFF. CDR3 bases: TGTGCCAGCAGTAACCCCTGGGGCGGGGGGTACGATGAGCAGTTCTTC.

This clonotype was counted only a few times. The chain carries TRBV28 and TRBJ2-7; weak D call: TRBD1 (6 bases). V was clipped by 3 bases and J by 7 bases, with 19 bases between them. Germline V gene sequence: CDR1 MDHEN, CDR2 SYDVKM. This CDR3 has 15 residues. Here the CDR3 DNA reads TGTGCCAGCAGTTTCCCTCACCCGGGACAAGGAGAGCAGTACTTC. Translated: CASSFPHPGQGEQYF.

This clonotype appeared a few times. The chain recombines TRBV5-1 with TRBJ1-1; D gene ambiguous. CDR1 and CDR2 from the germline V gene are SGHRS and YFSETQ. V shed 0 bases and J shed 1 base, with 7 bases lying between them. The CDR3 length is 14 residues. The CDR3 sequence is CASSLADPNTEAFF. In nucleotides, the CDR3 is TGCGCCAGCAGCTTGGCGGACCCGAACACTGAAGCTTTCTTT.